These 9 T cell receptor beta chains share one sample of origin, sequenced in a study of spatial heterogeneity in lung cancer. TCRdb re-called the 5' RACE reads through MiXCR, storing one row per CDR3 protein. Altogether over 75,000 distinct CDR3 sequences are present, approximately 18% being singletons, with the ten largest covering 5% to 7.5%. Specified time point: sample taken at primary tumor resection. Researchers sequenced whole RNA taken from tumor, nontumor lung or frozen PBMC without sorting. The sequencing here drew on PBMCs, taken at surgery. All receptors come from a male donor with early-stage non-small cell lung cancer.

This clonotype was seen a few times. The rearrangement links TRBV27 to TRBJ1-6; D is uncertain. CDR3 length equals 14 residues. CDR1 is MNHEY, CDR2 SMNVEV, per germline (reference sequence). Between the trimmed V and J ends, which lost 8 bases and 0 bases, there was a span of 8 bases. CDR3 coding DNA: TGTGCCAGCGCAGCTAGCTCCTATAATTCACCCCTCCACTTT. Translation gives CASAASSYNSPLHF.

As DNA, the CDR3 is TGTGCCAGCAGGTGGAGGGCAGGTAACACCGGGGAGCTGTTTTTT. Translating gives CASRWRAGNTGELFF. The V call is TRBV6-1, the J call TRBJ2-2, with a tentative D call TRBD2 (6 bases). The length of the CDR3 is 15 residues. The ends were cut back, 6 bases at V and 2 bases at J, with 13 bases in the middle. The germline gives CDR1 MNHNS, CDR2 SASEGT.

The V gene is TRBV3-1, the J gene TRBJ1-4; no clear D. The germline V gene has CDR1 LGHDT and CDR2 YNNKEL (reference sequence). The CDR3 has 15 amino acids. V was shortened by 0 bases and J by 8 bases, with 13 bases between the two germline ends. In DNA, the CDR3 is TGTGCCAGCAGCCAAGACCGGGCAAGAAGAGAAAAACTGTTTTTT. Protein sequence: CASSQDRARREKLFF.

In this sample, this clonotype turned up many times. This rearrangement joins TRBV3-1 to TRBJ2-1; TRBD2 matches at 8 bases. CDR3 length: 15 residues. V dropped 4 bases and J dropped 2; count of bases not matched to a gene: 4. The V gene's germline CDR1 is LGHDT and CDR2 YNNKEL (reference sequence). The CDR3, as DNA: TGTGCCAGCAGCCGGAGCGGGGGTGCCTACAATGAGCAGTTCTTC. Amino acid sequence: CASSRSGGAYNEQFF.

This chain uses TRBV6-6 with TRBJ2-3, with 11 bases fitting TRBD2. Germline assignment: CDR1 MNHNY and CDR2 SVGAGI (reference sequence). The junction had 12 bases not matched to a gene; V was cut back by 10 bases and J by 0 bases. The CDR3 contains 17 residues. CDR3 DNA sequence: TGTGCCACCCTTACTAGCGGGAGCCCCTTTAGCACAGATACGCAGTATTTT. As protein: CATLTSGSPFSTDTQYF.

There are a few counts of this clonotype. This chain connects TRBV5-5 to TRBJ2-5, with D possibly being TRBD2 (5 bases). Germline V CDR1 and CDR2: SGHKS, YYEKEE (reference sequence). CDR3 length: 16 amino acids. With 5 bases removed from V and 5 bases from J, the gap between germline ends came to 22 bases. CDR3 nucleotide sequence: TGTGCCAGCAGACAACCGAGGGCTGGATTAGCGGAGACCCAGTACTTC. Translating it yields CASRQPRAGLAETQYF.

The V call is TRBV5-1, the J call TRBJ2-2; D is unresolved. The V gene's germline CDR1 is SGHRS and CDR2 YFSETQ. Trimming pared 3 bases from V and 0 bases from J, leaving 9 bases between. The CDR3 runs 15 residues. Written as DNA, the CDR3 is TGCGCCAGCAGCTCCCCGGGCGCGAACACCGGGGAGCTGTTTTTT. This sequence encodes CASSSPGANTGELFF.

The V and J genes are TRBV5-1 and TRBJ2-7; TRBD2 aligns across 10 bases. J lost 3 bases, V lost 5 bases, and 5 bases had no gene match. The CDR3 contains 14 residues. Germline V gene lookup returns CDR1 SGHRS and CDR2 YFSETQ. CDR3 coding DNA: TGCGCCAGCAGTTCACTAGCGGGGAGCTACGAGCAGTACTTC. Its translation is CASSSLAGSYEQYF. Looking up the rest from reference TRBV5-1 and TRBJ2-7 gives the full variable domain: KAGVTQTPRYLIKTRGQQVTLSCSPISGHRSVSWYQQTPGQGLQFLFEYFSETQRNKGNFPGRFSGRQFSNSRSEMNVSTLELGDSALYLCASSSLAGSYEQYFGPGTRLTVT.

The rearrangement links TRBV11-3 to TRBJ1-1; possibly TRBD1 for D (6 bases). Trimming removed 7 bases at V and 5 bases at J, with 20 bases between. The CDR3 totals 15 residues. CDR1 and CDR2 (germline): SGHNT, YENEEA. The CDR3 reads CASTGGAPRRTEAFF. The DNA of the CDR3 is TGTGCCAGCACCGGGGGGGCCCCCCGAAGAACTGAAGCTTTCTTT.